A single T cell receptor (beta chain) is shown here with its context. Every PCR received spiked-in synthetic TCR analog templates. Profiled with immunoSEQ multiplex PCR; TCRdb holds only in-frame clones, not every one. The sample records more than 90,000 clones, approximately 90% being singletons. These data are taken from a study of PD-L1 blockade in urothelial cancer. At the level of the study: Patients went on atezolizumab around 2014, receiving 1,200 mg intravenously every 3 weeks. Prior exposure to chemotherapy in patients amounted to 0 to 3 regimens received. Analyses used blood from 3 weeks (second dose) and 6 weeks after treatment start.

Time point given: peripheral blood 6 weeks after treatment start. In germline, CDR1 is GTSNPN, CDR2 SVGIG (reference sequence). The CDR3 covers 13 residues. Trimming stripped 2 bases from V and 5 bases from J, with 12 bases between. The rearrangement joins TRBV30 to TRBJ2-5; a weak D match, TRBD1 (5 bases). The receptor was derived from a man between 60 and 75 years old with urothelial cancer. Sequencing was performed on PBMCs, taken around atezolizumab (anti-PD-L1) treatment. The CDR3 nucleotides are TGTGCCTGGAGTCGGCAGGGTAGGGAGACCCAGTACTTC. Its translation is CAWSRQGRETQYF. Supplemented by reference TRBV30 and TRBJ2-5, the full variable domain reads SQTIHQWPATLVQPVGSPLSLECTVEGTSNPNLYWYRQAAGRGLQLLFYSVGIGQISSEVPQNLSASRPQDRQFILSSKKLLLSDSGFYLCAWSRQGRETQYFGPGTRLLVL.